A single sample gave rise to the 9 T cell receptor beta chains below, sequenced in a study of cytomegalovirus exposure and HLA in healthy donors. PCR amplification relied on 60 Vbeta primers (plus 13 Jbeta primers). Clones were sequenced by immunoSEQ multiplex PCR, and TCRdb holds only the in-frame ones, with some missing. The table includes 50,000 to 65,000 clones, approximately 71% detected once. The sample consisted of PBMCs. Receptor source: a woman aged 40 to 50 in good health and CMV-seropositive.

This sequence joins TRBV7-2 and TRBJ2-7; 7 positions match TRBD2. CDR1 and CDR2 (germline): SGHTA, FQGNSA. The V segment lost 3 bases and the J segment 1 base; nucleotides outside the gene matches: 3. This CDR3 has 14 amino acids. As DNA, the CDR3 is TGTGCCAGCAGCTTGTGGACTAGTTCCTACGAGCAGTACTTC. This encodes CASSLWTSSYEQYF.

V and J are TRBV19 and TRBJ1-1, with D uncertain. Germline CDR1 reads LNHDA; CDR2 reads SQIVND (reference sequence). CDR3 length: 15 amino acids. Trimming removed 3 bases at V and 4 bases at J, with 15 bases between. CDR3 sequence reads: CASSIPSAGGTEAFF. The CDR3 region has the DNA TGTGCCAGTAGTATCCCTTCGGCGGGAGGCACTGAAGCTTTCTTT.

This sequence joins TRBV30 and TRBJ1-3; 8 bases match TRBD1. J lost 3 bases, V lost 5 bases, and 6 bases had no gene match. The CDR3 has 14 residues. Germline CDR1 reads GTSNPN; CDR2 reads SVGIG (reference sequence). The CDR3 sequence is CAWQGARGGNTIYF. CDR3 nucleotides: TGTGCCTGGCAGGGGGCGCGGGGTGGAAACACCATATATTTT.

The rearrangement links TRBV30 to TRBJ1-5, with a tentative D call TRBD1 (5 bases). Trimming pared 1 base from V and 7 bases from J, leaving 8 bases between. This CDR3 contains 12 residues. The germline V gene has CDR1 GTSNPN and CDR2 SVGIG (reference sequence). CDR3 loop: CAWSGSGQPQHF. Written as DNA, the CDR3 is TGTGCCTGGAGTGGCTCAGGGCAGCCCCAGCATTTT.

The J gene is TRBJ1-6, the V gene TRBV30; D not certain. Germline lookup yields CDR1 GTSNPN and CDR2 SVGIG (reference sequence). The ends were cut back, 1 base at V and 10 bases at J, with 11 bases in the middle. The CDR3 extends over 13 amino acids. CDR3 sequence reads: CAWSGLGESPLHF. The CDR3 DNA reads TGTGCCTGGAGTGGGCTGGGAGAGTCACCCCTCCACTTT.

This clone was seen only a few times. The J gene is TRBJ2-4, the V gene TRBV19, with 10 bases aligning to TRBD2. Germline CDR1 and CDR2: LNHDA and SQIVND (reference sequence). The ends lost 5 bases at V and 7 bases at J; junction bases unmatched: 2. The CDR3 runs 13 residues. Here the CDR3 DNA reads TGTGCCAGTAGTGGACTAGCGGTGAACATTCAGTACTTC. Translating it yields CASSGLAVNIQYF.

The chain employs TRBV9 and TRBJ1-1; tentatively, D is TRBD1 (5 bases). The CDR3 sequence is 14 residues long. Between the trimmed V and J ends, which lost 4 bases and 0 bases, there was a span of 10 bases. CDR1 and CDR2 from the germline V gene are SGDLS and YYNGEE. CDR3 residues: CASSPMDMNTEAFF. The CDR3, as DNA: TGTGCCAGCAGCCCCATGGACATGAACACTGAAGCTTTCTTT.

V usage is TRBV7-9 and J usage is TRBJ2-3; weak D call: TRBD1 (6 bases). The germline CDR1 and CDR2 sequences are SEHNR and FQNEAQ (reference sequence). Trimming pared 4 bases from V and 2 bases from J, leaving 10 bases between. The CDR3 sequence is 14 residues long. In DNA, the CDR3 is TGTGCCAGCAGCTGGGACACTTCCACAGATACGCAGTATTTT. Amino acid sequence: CASSWDTSTDTQYF.

The rearrangement uses TRBV30 and TRBJ1-2, with 9 nucleotides matching TRBD1. V lost 4 bases to trimming and J lost 8 bases; unmatched junction nucleotides: 11. The germline V gene encodes CDR1 GTSNPN and CDR2 SVGIG (reference sequence). The length of the CDR3 is 14 residues. CDR3 region: CAWMGQGPLGGYTF. CDR3 DNA sequence: TGTGCCTGGATGGGACAGGGCCCCCTCGGAGGCTACACCTTC.